The sequence of this TCR beta chain was determined in a study of vaccination and CD4 T cells after COVID-19. Study summary: The convalescents comprised six males and four females, two of them Hispanic. The BNT162b2 or mRNA-1273 vaccine was given to participants in two doses. Post-diagnosis, post-COVID samples were collected after a median approximately 97 days, ranging 35 to 161.

This clonotype was counted between two and nine times. As yet, its antigen is unknown. Trimming cost V 5 bases and J 6 bases, with 18 bases left between them. Germline-derived CDR1 and CDR2 are MNHNS and SASEGT. The CDR3 length is 15 residues. The Oncomine TCR Beta short-read assay generated sequence data from the DNA of cultured CD4+ T cells. Genomic DNA was taken out of cultured CD4+ T cells by extraction. TCRdb called the PCR reads again in MiXCR, with one record for every CDR3 protein. Among nearly 9,500 distinct CDR3 sequences listed, approximately 34% were seen once. Treatment given: approximately 10-day PBMC culture with coronavirus spike peptide pools or control peptides (ViraFEST assay). It was before the COVID-19 pandemic (2011-2018) that the unexposed donor's CD4+ T cells were collected.

This chain joins TRBV6-1 and TRBJ2-3, with D possibly being TRBD1 or TRBD2 (5 bases each). The clonotype originates from a human donor in good health. Sequenced sample: CD4+ T cells from blood, cultured in vitro. This CDR3 is CASSLSGIWGDTQYF. CDR3 bases: TGTGCCAGCAGTCTCTCCGGGATATGGGGGGATACGCAGTATTTT.